The 25 T cell receptor beta chains given below trace back to one sample, sequenced in a study of T cell changes during pregnancy in multiple sclerosis. Libraries were prepared by immunoSEQ multiplex PCR; TCRdb keeps only in-frame clonotypes and omits some of them. The top ten clones hold 1% to 1.5% of a sample with 45,000 or so clones, roughly nine tenths of them seen once. Sequenced material: CD4+ T cells from peripheral blood mononuclear cells, taken after pregnancy. All receptors derive from a female donor with multiple sclerosis, enrolled in a pregnancy study.

CDR3 sequence reads: CASSLPGTGGSNQPQHF. CDR3 coding DNA: TGTGCCAGCAGTCTGCCCGGGACAGGGGGCAGCAATCAGCCCCAGCATTTT. The V call is TRBV28, the J call TRBJ1-5; TRBD1 matches 12 bases. J was trimmed by 1 base and V by 5 bases; bases with no gene match: 6. Germline values: CDR1 MDHEN, CDR2 SYDVKM. The CDR3 is 17 residues long. Combining the CDR3 with reference TRBV28 and TRBJ1-5 gives the whole variable domain DVKVTQSSRYLVKRTGEKVFLECVQDMDHENMFWYRQDPGLGLRLIYFSYDVKMKEKGDIPEGYSVSREKKERFSLILESASTNQTSMYLCASSLPGTGGSNQPQHFGDGTRLSIL.

This clone has just one count. The chain recombines TRBV7-6 with TRBJ2-7, with no clear D. With 4 bases removed from V and 6 bases from J, the gap between germline ends came to 10 bases. Germline V lookup: CDR1 SGHVS, CDR2 FNYEAQ. CDR3 size: 12 residues. In DNA form, the CDR3 reads TGTGCCAGCAGCTCCCAAGGCGGCGAGCAGTACTTC. Encoded protein: CASSSQGGEQYF.

CDR3 DNA: TGTGCCAGCAGCTCTTGGACAGCAATGAACACTGAAGCTTTCTTT. This sequence encodes CASSSWTAMNTEAFF. The rearrangement uses TRBV5-4 and TRBJ1-1, with D tentatively TRBD1 (6 bases). From germline, CDR1 is SGHNT and CDR2 YYREEE (reference sequence). The CDR3 is 15 residues long. The V gene lost 3 bases and the J gene lost 0 bases, with 12 bases spanning the gap.

This clone was seen more than once but under ten times. The chain links TRBV4-1 to TRBJ2-5, with 13 positions matching TRBD2. The germline V gene has CDR1 MGHRA and CDR2 YSYEKL. V gave up 4 bases and J gave up 5 bases; unmatched junction bases: 13. The CDR3 contains 18 residues. The CDR3 bases are TGCGCCAGCAGCCCACAACTAGCGGGAGGGGGAGGCGCTGAGACCCAGTACTTC. Translated, it gives CASSPQLAGGGGAETQYF.

The J gene is TRBJ1-2, the V gene TRBV2; D is ambiguous. Germline loops: CDR1 SNHLY, CDR2 FYNNEI. CDR3 length: 16 amino acids. Trimming left V 1 base short and J 7 bases short, with 19 bases between. Here the CDR3 reads CASSEGFRGRDGGYTF. CDR3 DNA: TGTGCCAGCAGTGAAGGTTTTCGCGGCAGAGACGGTGGCTACACCTTC.

The V call is TRBV5-1, the J call TRBJ2-3, with a weak D call TRBD1 (5 bases). The germline CDR1 and CDR2 sequences are SGHRS and YFSETQ. The CDR3 runs to 15 residues. V lost 0 bases, J lost 6 bases, and 14 bases lay in between. The CDR3 coding sequence is TGCGCCAGCAGCTTGGTCAGGGCAGGGAAGGATACGCAGTATTTT. Amino acid sequence: CASSLVRAGKDTQYF.

The chain carries TRBV10-3 and TRBJ1-4, with a possible D match to TRBD1 (5 bases). The CDR3 extends over 13 amino acids. Germline V gene lookup returns CDR1 ENHRY and CDR2 SYGVKD. Trimming shortened V by 8 bases and J by 3 bases, and 10 bases separated the two germline ends. The CDR3 DNA follows: TGTGCCATCGGCCGGGACTCTAATGAAAAACTGTTTTTT. Protein product: CAIGRDSNEKLFF.

This clone has just one count. The gene calls are TRBV7-2 and TRBJ2-7; the D is unclear. The CDR3 totals 11 residues. V was shortened by 1 base and J by 6 bases, with 4 bases between the two germline ends. Germline CDR1 reads SGHTA; CDR2 reads FQGNSA. CDR3 in DNA: TGTGCCAGCAGCTTAGATCGCGAGCAGTACTTC. It translates to CASSLDREQYF.

The chain employs TRBV9 and TRBJ2-1; weak D call: TRBD2 (5 bases). The germline V gene encodes CDR1 SGDLS and CDR2 YYNGEE. The CDR3 spans 15 residues. The ends were cut back, 0 bases at V and 4 bases at J, with 11 bases in the middle. CDR3 loop: CASSVEDSEYNEQFF. CDR3 DNA sequence: TGTGCCAGCAGCGTAGAGGATAGCGAGTACAATGAGCAGTTCTTC. The variable domain in full, with the rest retrieved from reference TRBV9 and TRBJ2-1, is DSGVTQTPKHLITATGQRVTLRCSPRSGDLSVYWYQQSLDQGLQFLIQYYNGEERAKGNILERFSAQQFPDLHSELNLSSLELGDSALYFCASSVEDSEYNEQFFGPGTRLTVL.

This rearrangement joins TRBV6-1 to TRBJ2-7, with TRBD2 matching 9 bases. The V gene end was trimmed by 3 bases and the J gene end by 4 bases; junction bases not matched to a gene: 1. Looked up from germline, CDR1 is MNHNS and CDR2 is SASEGT. The CDR3 spans 13 residues. The CDR3 nucleotides read TGTGCCAGCAGTGAGCGGGAGGGGTACGAGCAGTACTTC. Translated, it gives CASSEREGYEQYF.

This chain connects TRBV18 to TRBJ1-5, with TRBD1 as a possible D gene (5 bases). The CDR3 totals 14 residues. The V end lost 3 bases, the J end lost 1 base, and 7 bases lay between the germline ends. Per the germline V gene, CDR1 is KGHSH and CDR2 is LQKENI. CDR3: CASSPSGSNQPQHF. The CDR3, as DNA: TGTGCCAGCTCACCTTCAGGGAGCAATCAGCCCCAGCATTTT.

V usage is TRBV5-1 and J usage is TRBJ2-5; 7 nucleotides match TRBD1. From germline, CDR1 is SGHRS and CDR2 YFSETQ. V lost 4 bases and J lost 2; bases outside the gene matches: 8. The CDR3 sequence is 15 residues long. DNA of the CDR3: TGCGCCAGCAGCACTCAACCGGGACAGCAAGAGACCCAGTACTTC. Its protein product is CASSTQPGQQETQYF.

The chain joins TRBV5-1 to TRBJ2-7; D unresolved. From germline, CDR1 is SGHRS and CDR2 YFSETQ. Trimming took 0 bases from V and 5 from J, leaving 15 bases between them. The CDR3 is made up of 15 amino acids. This CDR3 reads CASSLGQVDSHEQYF. The CDR3 bases are TGCGCCAGCAGCTTGGGCCAGGTAGATTCCCACGAGCAGTACTTC.

This clone was seen a single time. The V call is TRBV10-1, the J call TRBJ1-2, with 9 bases identical to TRBD1. V gave up 4 bases and J gave up 7 bases; unmatched junction bases: 7. The CDR3 is 14 amino acids. Germline V gene lookup returns CDR1 WNHNN and CDR2 SYGVQD (reference sequence). The CDR3, as DNA: TGCGCCAGCAGTGGATTTGACAGGGGGATTGGCTACACCTTC. It encodes CASSGFDRGIGYTF.

The sample holds one count of this clone. This chain joins TRBV10-3 and TRBJ2-5, with D perhaps matching TRBD1 (6 bases). Looked up from germline, CDR1 is ENHRY and CDR2 is SYGVKD. The CDR3 spans 13 residues. V was pared by 6 bases and J by 2 bases, with 10 bases between. The DNA of the CDR3 is TGTGCCATCAGCTACAGGGCGCAAGAGACCCAGTACTTC. Amino acid sequence: CAISYRAQETQYF.

The chain is built from TRBV19 and TRBJ2-3, with D unclear. Germline V CDR1 and CDR2: LNHDA, SQIVND (reference sequence). The germline V and J ends were trimmed by 2 bases and 0 bases, with 6 bases remaining between them. This CDR3 has 14 amino acids. The DNA for the CDR3 is TGTGCCAGTAGTATACCTCCCAGCACAGATACGCAGTATTTT. It codes for CASSIPPSTDTQYF.

The chain carries TRBV19 and TRBJ1-1; D might be TRBD1 (5 bases). CDR1 and CDR2 from the germline V gene are LNHDA and SQIVND (reference sequence). This CDR3 comprises 15 residues. Trimming shortened V by 1 base and J by 6 bases, and 15 bases separated the two germline ends. The CDR3 DNA reads as TGTGCCAGTAGTATAGGCAGGGCCCTCTCCTCTGAAGCTTTCTTT. It translates to CASSIGRALSSEAFF.

The V gene is TRBV2, the J gene TRBJ1-3, with 7 bases fitting TRBD1. The CDR3 extends over 14 amino acids. Looked up from germline, CDR1 is SNHLY and CDR2 is FYNNEI. The J segment lost 2 bases and the V segment lost 7 bases, leaving 5 bases of the junction unmatched. CDR3 DNA sequence: TGTGCCAGCATTCCAACAGGGGCTGGAAACACCATATATTTT. Translating gives CASIPTGAGNTIYF. Looking up the rest from reference TRBV2 and TRBJ1-3 gives the full variable domain: EPEVTQTPSHQVTQMGQEVILRCVPISNHLYFYWYRQILGQKVEFLVSFYNNEISEKSEIFDDQFSVERPDGSNFTLKIRSTKLEDSAMYFCASIPTGAGNTIYFGEGSWLTVV.

The rearrangement joins TRBV7-2 to TRBJ2-6; 12 nucleotides agree with TRBD2. Germline trimming cut 5 bases from V and 1 base from J; bases unmatched to any gene: 6. In germline, CDR1 is SGHTA, CDR2 FQGNSA. The CDR3 contains 18 residues. The CDR3 sequence is CASSARLAGVSGANVLTF. CDR3 DNA sequence: TGTGCCAGCAGCGCCCGACTAGCGGGAGTATCTGGGGCCAACGTCCTGACTTTC.

The chain couples TRBV4-1 to TRBJ1-4; tentatively, D is TRBD1 (5 bases). Trimming took 1 base from V and 8 from J, leaving 20 bases between them. This CDR3 is 17 amino acids long. Per the germline V gene, CDR1 is MGHRA and CDR2 is YSYEKL. The CDR3 region is CASSQGGALGQGEKLFF. CDR3 nucleotides: TGCGCCAGCAGCCAAGGCGGGGCTCTGGGCCAAGGGGAAAAACTGTTTTTT.

The chain joins TRBV11-3 to TRBJ1-1; D call uncertain. Trimming cost V 3 bases and J 2 bases, with 7 bases left between them. The germline V gene has CDR1 SGHNT and CDR2 YENEEA. The CDR3 has 13 residues. CDR3: CASSLTYNTEAFF. Written as DNA, the CDR3 is TGTGCCAGCAGCTTGACATACAACACTGAAGCTTTCTTT.

The rearrangement uses TRBV19 and TRBJ1-4, with 8 nucleotides matching TRBD1. The V gene's germline CDR1 is LNHDA and CDR2 SQIVND (reference sequence). The ends lost 2 bases at V and 8 bases at J; junction bases unmatched: 13. This CDR3 is 17 amino acids long. CDR3 residues: CASSILKTDRAGEKLFF. Written as DNA, the CDR3 is TGTGCCAGTAGTATACTTAAAACGGACAGGGCAGGCGAAAAACTGTTTTTT.

This clone was seen once. This chain uses TRBV19 with TRBJ2-1; D is unclear. Per germline, CDR1 LNHDA and CDR2 SQIVND (reference sequence). V was pared by 1 base and J by 2 bases, with 12 bases between. The CDR3 runs to 16 residues. CDR3 coding DNA: TGTGCCAGTAGTATAGTTCGTAGAACCCCCTACAATGAGCAGTTCTTC. As protein: CASSIVRRTPYNEQFF.

The chain is built from TRBV28 and TRBJ2-3, with D possibly TRBD2 on 5 matching bases. There are 12 residues in the CDR3. Trimming left V 5 bases short and J 9 bases short, with 12 bases between. Germline CDR1 and CDR2: MDHEN and SYDVKM. CDR3 in DNA: TGTGCCAGCAGTCGACCCGGCGGGACGCAGTATTTT. This gives the protein CASSRPGGTQYF.

The V call is TRBV20-1, the J call TRBJ2-5; D ambiguous. This CDR3 region has 11 residues. V gave up 6 bases and J gave up 7 bases, with 12 bases separating them. Germline V gene sequence: CDR1 DFQATT, CDR2 SNEGSKA (reference sequence). Written as DNA, the CDR3 is TGCAGTGCCACCCTCGCCGGGACCCAGTACTTC. This encodes CSATLAGTQYF.